The entry below describes one T cell receptor (beta chain). Its antigen is still unknown. The data derive from a study of STAT5B mutations in CD4+ large granular lymphocyte leukemia. Study-level information: Among healthy controls, a particular HLA allele went with more CDR3 'QG' motifs. The study, taken as a whole, reports: The CD4+ versus CD8+ T-LGLL clonality difference may reflect limited sample size.

Authors' data handling: Lowest detectable productive clonotype frequency was 2.59 x 10-5. The repertoire was sequenced with immunoSEQ multiplex PCR; TCRdb's copy has only in-frame clones and lacks some. D and trimming come from the DNA, and the V and J calls and clone size come from that table. This table holds 35,000 to 40,000 clones, under 85% found once. Germline CDR1 reads SGHKS; CDR2 reads YYEKEE (reference sequence). Trimming removed 7 bases from V and 0 bases from J, with 11 bases in between. CDR3 length equals 13 residues. V usage is TRBV5-5 and J usage is TRBJ2-7, with D perhaps TRBD1 (5 bases). Sequences were obtained from CD4+ T cells from blood buffy coats. This TCR was sampled from a human donor in good health. The CDR3, as DNA: TGTGCCAGCTCTATAGGGGTCTCCTACGAGCAGTACTTC. Translation gives CASSIGVSYEQYF.